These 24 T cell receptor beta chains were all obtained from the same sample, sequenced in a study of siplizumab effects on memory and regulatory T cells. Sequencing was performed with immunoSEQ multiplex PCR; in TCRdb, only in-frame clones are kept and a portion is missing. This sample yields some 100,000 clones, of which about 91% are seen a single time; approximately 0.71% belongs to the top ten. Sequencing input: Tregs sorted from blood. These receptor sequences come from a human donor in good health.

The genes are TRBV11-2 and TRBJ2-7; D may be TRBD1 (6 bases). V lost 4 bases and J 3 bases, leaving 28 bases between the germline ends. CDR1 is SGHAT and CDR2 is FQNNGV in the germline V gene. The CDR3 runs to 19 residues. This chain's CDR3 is CASSSDSVRNRIGGYEQYF. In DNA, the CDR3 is TGTGCCAGCAGCTCGGATTCGGTCAGAAACCGAATAGGGGGCTACGAGCAGTACTTC.

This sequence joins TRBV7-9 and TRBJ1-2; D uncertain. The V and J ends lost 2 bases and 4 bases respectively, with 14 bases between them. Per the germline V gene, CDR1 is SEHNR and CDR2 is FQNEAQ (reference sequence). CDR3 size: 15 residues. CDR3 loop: CASSLPAAGRYGYTF. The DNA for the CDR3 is TGTGCCAGCAGCTTACCGGCGGCAGGCCGCTATGGCTACACCTTC.

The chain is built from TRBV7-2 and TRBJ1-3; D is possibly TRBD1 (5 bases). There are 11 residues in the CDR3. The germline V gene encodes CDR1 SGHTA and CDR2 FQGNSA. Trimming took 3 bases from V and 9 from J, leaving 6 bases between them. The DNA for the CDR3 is TGTGCCAGCAGCTTCGGGGGCACCATATATTTT. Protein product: CASSFGGTIYF.

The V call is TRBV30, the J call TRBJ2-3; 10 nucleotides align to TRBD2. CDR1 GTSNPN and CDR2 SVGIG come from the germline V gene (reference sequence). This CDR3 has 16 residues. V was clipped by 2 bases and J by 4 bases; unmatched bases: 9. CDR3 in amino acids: CAWSPQLAGVADTQYF. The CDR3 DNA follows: TGTGCCTGGAGTCCCCAGCTAGCGGGAGTAGCAGATACGCAGTATTTT.

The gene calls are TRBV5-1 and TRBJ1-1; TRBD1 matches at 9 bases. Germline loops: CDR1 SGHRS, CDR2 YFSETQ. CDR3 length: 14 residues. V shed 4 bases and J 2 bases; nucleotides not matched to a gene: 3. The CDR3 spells CASSVDRGNTEAFF. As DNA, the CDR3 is TGCGCCAGCAGCGTGGACAGGGGAAACACTGAAGCTTTCTTT.

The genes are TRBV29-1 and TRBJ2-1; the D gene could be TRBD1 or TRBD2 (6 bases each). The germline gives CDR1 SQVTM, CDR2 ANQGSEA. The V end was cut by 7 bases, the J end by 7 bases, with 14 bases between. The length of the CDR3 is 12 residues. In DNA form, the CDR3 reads TGCAGCGCTGGGGGCGGACTAAATGAGCAGTTCTTC. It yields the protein CSAGGGLNEQFF.

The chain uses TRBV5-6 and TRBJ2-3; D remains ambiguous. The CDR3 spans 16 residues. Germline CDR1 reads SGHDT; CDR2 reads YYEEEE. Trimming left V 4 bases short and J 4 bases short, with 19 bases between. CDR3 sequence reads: CASSRSLRNGADTQYF. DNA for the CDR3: TGTGCCAGCAGCCGAAGCCTAAGAAATGGAGCAGATACGCAGTATTTT.

As DNA, the CDR3 is TGTGCCAGCAGCTTAAATCGGGCGGGCGGATTTCACTCTGGAAACACCATATATTTT. It translates to CASSLNRAGGFHSGNTIYF. The rearrangement joins TRBV7-9 to TRBJ1-3; D remains unclear. Per the germline V gene, CDR1 is SEHNR and CDR2 is FQNEAQ (reference sequence). This CDR3 has 19 amino acids. The V end lost 2 bases, the J end lost 0 bases, and 20 bases lay between the germline ends.

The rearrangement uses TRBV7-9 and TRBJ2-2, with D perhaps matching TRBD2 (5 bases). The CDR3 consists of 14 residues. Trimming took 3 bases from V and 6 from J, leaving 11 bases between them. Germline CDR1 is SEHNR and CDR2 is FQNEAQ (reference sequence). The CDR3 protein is CASSLSLASGELFF. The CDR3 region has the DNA TGTGCCAGCAGCTTGAGTCTAGCCTCCGGGGAGCTGTTTTTT.

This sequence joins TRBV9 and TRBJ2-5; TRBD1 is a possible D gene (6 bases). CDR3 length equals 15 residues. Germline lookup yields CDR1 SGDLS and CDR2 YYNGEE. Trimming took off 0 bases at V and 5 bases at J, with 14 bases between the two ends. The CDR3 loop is CASSVASGVGETQYF. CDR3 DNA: TGTGCCAGCAGCGTAGCTTCAGGGGTTGGCGAGACCCAGTACTTC.

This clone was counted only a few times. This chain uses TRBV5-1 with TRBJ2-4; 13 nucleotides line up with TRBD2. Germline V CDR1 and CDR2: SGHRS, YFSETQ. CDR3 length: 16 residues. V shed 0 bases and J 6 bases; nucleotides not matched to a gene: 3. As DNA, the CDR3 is TGCGCCAGCAGCTTGGGGACTAGCGGGAGAGGAAACATTCAGTACTTC. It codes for CASSLGTSGRGNIQYF.

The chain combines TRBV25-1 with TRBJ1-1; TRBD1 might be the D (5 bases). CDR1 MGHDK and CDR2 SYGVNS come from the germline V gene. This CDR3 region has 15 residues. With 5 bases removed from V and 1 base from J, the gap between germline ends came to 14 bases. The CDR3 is CASSPSGRWNTEAFF. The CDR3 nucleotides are TGTGCCAGCAGTCCCTCAGGGAGGTGGAACACTGAAGCTTTCTTT.

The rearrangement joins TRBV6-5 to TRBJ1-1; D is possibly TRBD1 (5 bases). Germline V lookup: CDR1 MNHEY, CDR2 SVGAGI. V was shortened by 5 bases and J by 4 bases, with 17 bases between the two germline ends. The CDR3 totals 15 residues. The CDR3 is CASSPKGPRITEAFF. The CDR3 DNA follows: TGTGCCAGCAGTCCGAAGGGACCACGAATCACTGAAGCTTTCTTT.

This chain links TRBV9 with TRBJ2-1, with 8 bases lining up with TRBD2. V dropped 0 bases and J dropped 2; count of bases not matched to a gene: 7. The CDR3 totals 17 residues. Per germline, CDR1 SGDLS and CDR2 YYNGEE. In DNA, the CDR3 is TGTGCCAGCAGCGTAGTAGAGCGGGAGTTACCCTACAATGAGCAGTTCTTC. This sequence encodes CASSVVERELPYNEQFF.

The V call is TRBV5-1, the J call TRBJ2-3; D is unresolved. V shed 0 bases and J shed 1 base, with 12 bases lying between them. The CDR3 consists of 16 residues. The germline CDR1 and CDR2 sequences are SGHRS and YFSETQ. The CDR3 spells CASSLVGDRGTDTQYF. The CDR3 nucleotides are TGCGCCAGCAGCTTGGTTGGGGATCGGGGCACAGATACGCAGTATTTT.

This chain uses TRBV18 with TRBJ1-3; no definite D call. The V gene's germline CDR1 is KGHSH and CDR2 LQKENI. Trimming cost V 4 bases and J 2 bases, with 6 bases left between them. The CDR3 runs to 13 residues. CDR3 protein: CASSRLPGNTIYF. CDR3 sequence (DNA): TGTGCCAGCTCACGCCTCCCTGGAAACACCATATATTTT.

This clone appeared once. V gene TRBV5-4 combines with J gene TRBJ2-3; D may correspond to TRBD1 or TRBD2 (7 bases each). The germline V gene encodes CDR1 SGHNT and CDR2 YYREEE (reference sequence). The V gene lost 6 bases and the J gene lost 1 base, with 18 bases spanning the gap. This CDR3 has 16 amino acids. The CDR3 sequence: CASTIQGGLGTDTQYF. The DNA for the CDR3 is TGTGCCAGCACCATTCAGGGGGGGCTAGGCACAGATACGCAGTATTTT.

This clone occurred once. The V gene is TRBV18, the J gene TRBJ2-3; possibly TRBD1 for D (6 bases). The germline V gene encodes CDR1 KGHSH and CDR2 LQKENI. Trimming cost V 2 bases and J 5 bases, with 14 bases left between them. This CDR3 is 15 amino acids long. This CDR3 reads CASSPNAGGGDTQYF. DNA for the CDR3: TGTGCCAGCTCACCAAACGCTGGGGGCGGAGATACGCAGTATTTT. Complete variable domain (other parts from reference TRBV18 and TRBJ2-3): NAGVMQNPRHLVRRRGQEARLRCSPMKGHSHVYWYRQLPEEGLKFMVYLQKENIIDESGMPKERFSAEFPKEGPSILRIQQVVRGDSAAYFCASSPNAGGGDTQYFGPGTRLTVL.

CDR3 DNA sequence: TGTGCCAGTAGTCCCCGGGACAGGACCCAAGAGACCCAGTACTTC. This encodes CASSPRDRTQETQYF. This chain links TRBV19 with TRBJ2-5, with 8 bases fitting TRBD1. Trimming cost V 5 bases and J 1 base; bases outside gene matches: 6. CDR3 length equals 15 residues. CDR1 is LNHDA, CDR2 SQIVND, per germline (reference sequence).

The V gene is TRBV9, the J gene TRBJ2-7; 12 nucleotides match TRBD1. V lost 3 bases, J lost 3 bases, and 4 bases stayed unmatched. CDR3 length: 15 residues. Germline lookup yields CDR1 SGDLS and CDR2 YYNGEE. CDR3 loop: CASSAGTGGFYEQYF. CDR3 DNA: TGTGCCAGCAGCGCTGGGACAGGGGGCTTCTACGAGCAGTACTTC.

The CDR3 DNA reads TGCGCCAGCAGTCCCCCAGGGGAGGGCACAGATACGCAGTATTTT. This sequence encodes CASSPPGEGTDTQYF. This chain links TRBV23-1 with TRBJ2-3; D assignment may be TRBD1 or TRBD2 (6 bases each). TRBV23-1 belongs to the ORF category, with a function that is uncertain. There are 15 residues in the CDR3. Trimming left V 4 bases short and J 1 base short, with 12 bases between.

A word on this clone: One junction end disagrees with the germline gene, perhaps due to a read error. CDR3 loop: CASSQGTGYSYTF. CDR3 sequence (DNA): TGTGCCAGCAGCCAAGGGACAGGCTATAGCTACACCTTC. The rearrangement links TRBV14 to TRBJ1-2; 7 nucleotides align to TRBD1. This CDR3 has 13 residues. CDR1 is SGHDN and CDR2 is FVKESK in the germline V gene.

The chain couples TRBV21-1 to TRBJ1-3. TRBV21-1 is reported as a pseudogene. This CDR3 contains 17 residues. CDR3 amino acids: CASSITPGPSSGNTIYF. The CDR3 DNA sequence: TGTGCCAGCAGCATAACACCGGGTCCCAGCTCTGGAAACACCATATATTTT.

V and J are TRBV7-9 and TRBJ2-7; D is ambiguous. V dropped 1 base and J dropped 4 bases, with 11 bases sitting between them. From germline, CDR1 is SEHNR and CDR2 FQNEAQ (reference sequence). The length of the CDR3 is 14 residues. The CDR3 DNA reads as TGTGCCAGCAGCTTAGACGTCGTAAGTTACGAGCAGTACTTC. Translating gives CASSLDVVSYEQYF. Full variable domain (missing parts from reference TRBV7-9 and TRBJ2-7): DTGVSQNPRHKITKRGQNVTFRCDPISEHNRLYWYRQTLGQGPEFLTYFQNEAQLEKSRLLSDRFSAERPKGSFSTLEIQRTEQGDSAMYLCASSLDVVSYEQYFGPGTRLTVT.